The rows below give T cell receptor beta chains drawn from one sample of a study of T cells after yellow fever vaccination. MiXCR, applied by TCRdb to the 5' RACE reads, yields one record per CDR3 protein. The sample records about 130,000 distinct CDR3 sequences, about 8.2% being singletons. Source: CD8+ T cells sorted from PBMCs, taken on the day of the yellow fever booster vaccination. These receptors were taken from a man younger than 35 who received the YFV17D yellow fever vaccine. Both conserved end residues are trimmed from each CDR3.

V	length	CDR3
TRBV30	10	AWSNYGDGYT
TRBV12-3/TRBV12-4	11	ACGDGNTGELF
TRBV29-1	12	SVAGTGAVDEQF
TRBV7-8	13	ASSGFSGSTDTQY
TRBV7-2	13	ASSLPSGLAGEQF
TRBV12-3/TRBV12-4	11	ASSRGTWETQY
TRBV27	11	ASSSAGGYEQY
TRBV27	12	ASSPWYSNQPQH
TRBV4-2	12	ASSQGIGTDTQY
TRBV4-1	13	ASSLRGTSTDTQY
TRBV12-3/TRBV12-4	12	ASSFVGTGDGYT
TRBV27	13	ASSSSSGTGYEQY
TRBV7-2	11	ASNQGGRNIQY
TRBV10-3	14	AISTTGAWFENGYT
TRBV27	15	ASSDRGRGGPNYGYT
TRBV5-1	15	AYSVDGPTINTDTQY
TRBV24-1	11	ATSPHYGDTQY
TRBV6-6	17	ASSYSTAGPESSPRGYT
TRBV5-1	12	ASSSGRSYNEQF
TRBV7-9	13	ASSPRAGNNSPLH
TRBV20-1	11	SAREDQGVGYT
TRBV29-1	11	SVRGGSYNEQF
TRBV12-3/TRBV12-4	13	ASSPAGGATYEQY
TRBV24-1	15	ATSDWSTKGFRDTQY
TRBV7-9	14	ASSFPRGGGLDTQY
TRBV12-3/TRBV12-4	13	ASSQQGVSRYEQY
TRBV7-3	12	ASRSSGGTQEQF
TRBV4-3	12	ASSQGGGLREAF
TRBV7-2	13	ASSSRDKNTGELF
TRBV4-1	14	ASSQDRFWGNQPQH
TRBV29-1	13	SVEDPGQEQETQY
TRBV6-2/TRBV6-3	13	ASSYRTGGGTEAF
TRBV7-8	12	ASSYTRNDNEQF
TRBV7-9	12	ASSGGLSQNEQF
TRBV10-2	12	ASSESGSQETQY
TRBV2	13	ASEDRHSYNSPLH
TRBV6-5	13	ASSYVGSGTDTQY